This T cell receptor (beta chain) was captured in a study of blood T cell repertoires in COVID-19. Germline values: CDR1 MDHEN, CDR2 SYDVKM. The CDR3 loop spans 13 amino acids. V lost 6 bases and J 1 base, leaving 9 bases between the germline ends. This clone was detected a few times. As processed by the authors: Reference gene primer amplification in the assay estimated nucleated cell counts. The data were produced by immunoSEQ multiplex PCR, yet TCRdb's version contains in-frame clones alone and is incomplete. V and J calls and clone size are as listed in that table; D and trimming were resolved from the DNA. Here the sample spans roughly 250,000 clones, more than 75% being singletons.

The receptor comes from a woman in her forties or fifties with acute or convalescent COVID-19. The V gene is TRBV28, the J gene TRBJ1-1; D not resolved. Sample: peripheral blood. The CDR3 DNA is TGTGCCAGCAGAGAAACAACGAACACTGAAGCTTTCTTT. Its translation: CASRETTNTEAFF.